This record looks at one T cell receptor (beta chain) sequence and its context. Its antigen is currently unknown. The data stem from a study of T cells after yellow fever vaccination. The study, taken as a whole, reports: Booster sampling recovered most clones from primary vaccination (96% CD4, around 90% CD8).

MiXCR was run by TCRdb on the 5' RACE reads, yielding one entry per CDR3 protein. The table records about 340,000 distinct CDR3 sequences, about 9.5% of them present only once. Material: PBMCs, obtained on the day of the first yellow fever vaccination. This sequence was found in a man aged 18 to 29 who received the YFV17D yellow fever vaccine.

This CDR3 is CSVEDLAPGRLQETQYF. The CDR3 coding sequence is TGCAGCGTTGAAGATCTTGCCCCGGGACGGCTCCAAGAGACCCAGTACTTC. The chain joins TRBV29-1 to TRBJ2-5, with D possibly called TRBD1 or TRBD2 (5 bases each). Deletions cut 0 bases from V and 1 base from J, with 18 bases between. The CDR3 has 17 residues. Germline CDR1 and CDR2: SQVTM and ANQGSEA. The full variable domain, completed using reference TRBV29-1 and TRBJ2-5, is SAVISQKPSRDICQRGTSLTIQCQVDSQVTMMFWYRQQPGQSLTLIATANQGSEATYESGFVIDKFPISRPNLTFSTLTVSNMSPEDSSIYLCSVEDLAPGRLQETQYFGPGTRLLVL.